Listed here are 2 T cell receptor beta chains from one sample, sequenced in a study of vaccination and CD4 T cells after COVID-19. CD4+ T cells that had been cultured provided DNA sequenced with the Oncomine TCR Beta short-read assay. Using its own MiXCR run on the PCR reads, TCRdb lists one record per CDR3 protein. The sample lists some 19,000 distinct CDR3 sequences; around 49% were seen once. What these receptors recognize is not known. Treatment described: roughly 10-day PBMC culture with coronavirus spike peptide pools or control peptides (ViraFEST assay). Sequencing was performed on CD4+ T cells from blood, cultured in vitro. These receptors all stem from a human donor who had recovered from COVID-19.

CDR3 nucleotide sequence: TGTGCCAGCAGTTCGTACACCGGGGAGCTGTTTTTT. It is translated as CASSSYTGELFF. V and J are TRBV12-3 or TRBV12-4 and TRBJ2-2; no reliable D call. The length of the CDR3 is 12 residues. V lost 4 bases to trimming and J lost 3 bases, with 3 bases between them.

The V and J genes are TRBV7-3 and TRBJ2-2; the match to TRBD1 covers 10 bases. Trimming cost V 5 bases and J 5 bases; bases outside gene matches: 2. The CDR3 contains 14 residues. Germline lookup yields CDR1 SGHTA and CDR2 FQGTGA. CDR3 DNA: TGTGCCAGCAGCGCGGGACAGGGGACCGGGGAGCTGTTTTTT. It translates to CASSAGQGTGELFF. Variable domain in full (rest from reference TRBV7-3 and TRBJ2-2): GAGVSQTPSNKVTEKGKYVELRCDPISGHTALYWYRQSLGQGPEFLIYFQGTGAADDSGLPNDRFFAVRPEGSVSTLKIQRTERGDSAVYLCASSAGQGTGELFFGEGSRLTVL.